The rows below give T cell receptor beta chains drawn from one sample of a study of OX40 agonist ivuxolimab in advanced cancers. Libraries were prepared by immunoSEQ multiplex PCR; TCRdb keeps only in-frame clonotypes and omits some of them. The table lists fewer than 60,000 clones, 75% to 90% of them singletons. The starting material was CD4+ or CD8+ T cells sorted from blood, obtained in a trial of the OX40 agonist ivuxolimab. The receptor source for this set is an adult with an advanced solid tumor such as melanoma, head and neck, liver or kidney cancer. CDR3s include the opening cysteine and the closing phenylalanine or tryptophan. Fields, in order: J gene, V gene, CDR3 protein.

TRBJ1-4,TRBV7-6,CAAGVLGEKLFF
TRBJ2-1,TRBV4-2,CASSQEIAQLSYNEQFF
TRBJ1-1,TRBV6-5,CASSFTDTEAFF
TRBJ1-1,TRBV5-5,CASSLVRQGGTEAFF
TRBJ1-1,TRBV4-1,CASSQGIGGTEAFF
TRBJ1-1,TRBV5-6,CASSSWTGRTLNTEAFF
TRBJ1-2,TRBV4-3,CASSQRRDSHGYTF
TRBJ2-5,TRBV7-3,CASSLTWGAGETQYF
TRBJ1-1,TRBV6-5,CASSFTGTGGGTEAFF
TRBJ1-1,TRBV4-1,CASSQDEWDRDTEAFF
TRBJ2-2,TRBV27,CASSLSFLAGLNTGELFF
TRBJ2-1,TRBV19,CASGQGTINEQFF
TRBJ1-5,TRBV4-3,CASLSRRGKGVSNQPQHF